Listed below are T cell receptor beta chains from one sample, sequenced in a study of cytotoxic CD8 clonotypes in ibrutinib-treated CLL. Some clones are missing from TCRdb's copy, which holds only in-frame ones; the method was immunoSEQ multiplex PCR. The table lists nearly 300,000 clones, approximately 79% of them singletons. The starting material was PBMCs, obtained at disease progression, from a patient treated with ibrutinib. These receptors were collected from a human donor with chronic lymphocytic leukemia. CDR3s include the opening cysteine and the closing phenylalanine or tryptophan. A D gene is named only where the DNA matches it firmly. Rows may omit the clone size; those that give it use once, few, many or a size class.

j_call | d_call | v_call | clone_size | cdr3_nt | cdr3_aa
TRBJ2-7 | . | TRBV7-8 | few | TGTGCCAGCAGCTTGGCTGGGGCCTACGAGCAGTACTTC | CASSLAGAYEQYF
TRBJ1-3 | . | TRBV10-1 | . | TGCGCCGGGTTAAGACAGGCCTCTGGAAACACCATATATTTT | CAGLRQASGNTIYF
TRBJ1-4 | . | TRBV15 | . | TGTGCCACCAGCAGAGACGGAGCACTTAATGAAAAACTGTTTTTT | CATSRDGALNEKLFF
TRBJ1-2 | TRBD1 | TRBV10-2 | . | TGCGCCAGCAGCGCGGACAGGACCTATGGCTACACCTTC | CASSADRTYGYTF
TRBJ1-3 | . | TRBV11-2 | . | TGTGCCAGCAGCCCCCTAGACACCATATATTTT | CASSPLDTIYF
TRBJ2-7 | TRBD2 | TRBV27 | few | TGTGCCAGCAGTTTAGGGACTACCTACGAGCAGTACTTC | CASSLGTTYEQYF
TRBJ2-2 | TRBD1 | TRBV11-2 | few | TGTGCCAGCAGCGCAGGGGACAGGGGGTGGACCGGGGAGCTGTTTTTT | CASSAGDRGWTGELFF
TRBJ2-2 | . | TRBV5-6 | . | TGTGCCAGCAGCTTGGGAGGGGCGCCCACCGGGGAGCTGTTTTTT | CASSLGGAPTGELFF
TRBJ2-2 | TRBD2 | TRBV10-3 | few | TGTGCCATCAGTGACCCGGGACTAGCGGGAAGTGGCACCGGGGAGCTGTTTTTT | CAISDPGLAGSGTGELFF
TRBJ1-2 | TRBD1 | TRBV15 | . | TGTGCCACCAGCAGAGATAAGGGTGGGACGGGACAGAGAATTTATGGCTACACCTTC | CATSRDKGGTGQRIYGYTF
TRBJ1-4 | . | TRBV5-1 | . | TGCGCCAGCAGCGGCCGGGGGTCCGGCATCCTAAGCGAAAAACTGTTTTTT | CASSGRGSGILSEKLFF
TRBJ2-3 | TRBD2 | TRBV6-4 | . | TGTGCCAGCAGTGCCTTAGCGGGGGGGCGAGATACGCAGTATTTT | CASSALAGGRDTQYF
TRBJ2-7 | TRBD1 | TRBV5-1 | . | TGCGCCAGCACCCGGACAGGGGGGCCCTACGAGCAGTACTTC | CASTRTGGPYEQYF
TRBJ2-7 | . | TRBV9 | few | TGTGCCAGCAGCGTAATAGGAGGCCCTTCCCACTTC | CASSVIGGPSHF
TRBJ2-7 | . | TRBV7-3 | few | TGTGCCAGCAGCCCCGGGCGGGCAGAGACCTACGAGCAGTACTTC | CASSPGRAETYEQYF
TRBJ1-2 | TRBD1 | TRBV7-2 | once | TGTGCCAGCAGCTTAGCGCATGACAGGGTCTATGGCTACACCTTC | CASSLAHDRVYGYTF
TRBJ1-2 | . | TRBV28 | . | TGTGCCAGCAGTCTTGCAGGTGCGGGTGGCTACACCTTC | CASSLAGAGGYTF
TRBJ2-5 | TRBD2 | TRBV5-1 | . | TGCGCCAGCAGCTGGCGGACTAGCGGGTTCCAAGAGACCCAGTACTTC | CASSWRTSGFQETQYF
TRBJ2-3 | . | TRBV19 | . | TGTGCCAGTACGATCAAGGCCGGCACAGATACGCAGTATTTT | CASTIKAGTDTQYF
TRBJ2-3 | TRBD2 | TRBV4-3 | . | TGCGCCAGCAGCCAAGAAGGGGTTTGGAGCGGGAGGGACACAGATACGCAGTATTTT | CASSQEGVWSGRDTDTQYF
TRBJ1-6 | . | TRBV2 | . | TGTGCCAGCAGTGTGTCAGAGGATTATAATTCACCCCTCCACTTT | CASSVSEDYNSPLHF
TRBJ2-3 | TRBD1 | TRBV5-1 | . | TGCGCCAGCAGCTTCCCGGGACAGGGTGGTGCAGATACGCAGTATTTT | CASSFPGQGGADTQYF
TRBJ1-5 | TRBD1 | TRBV4-1 | . | TGCGCCAGCAGCCAGCTCGGGACAGGGGGTTACAGCAATCAGCCCCAGCATTTT | CASSQLGTGGYSNQPQHF
TRBJ2-7 | TRBD2 | TRBV4-1 | . | TGCGCCAGCAGTATGCGGGAGTACGAATACGAGCAGTACTTC | CASSMREYEYEQYF
TRBJ1-3 | . | TRBV5-1 | few | TGCGCCAGCAGCCTGGAGGGGGGTAACTCTGGAAACACCATATATTTT | CASSLEGGNSGNTIYF
TRBJ1-5 | TRBD1 | TRBV6-1 | once | TGTGCCAGCCGAAGGACAGGGAATAGCAATCAGCCCCAGCATTTT | CASRRTGNSNQPQHF
TRBJ1-1 | . | TRBV29-1 | few | TGCAGCGCAACGTCAGGGTTCACTGAAGCTTTCTTT | CSATSGFTEAFF
TRBJ2-3 | . | TRBV4-1 | . | TGCGCCAGCAGCCAAGGGCCAGGGGAAGAGGGAGATACGCAGTATTTT | CASSQGPGEEGDTQYF
TRBJ2-7 | TRBD1 | TRBV6-5 | once | TGTGCCAGTTGGGACAGACCCTCCTACGAGCAGTACTTC | CASWDRPSYEQYF
TRBJ1-2 | TRBD1 | TRBV5-5 | once | TGTGCCAGCAGCTGGGACAGCGGCGGCTATGGCTACACCTTC | CASSWDSGGYGYTF
TRBJ1-2 | . | TRBV5-6 | . | TGTGCCAGCAGCTCCCGGGACGGGATTTATGGCTACACCTTC | CASSSRDGIYGYTF
TRBJ1-1 | . | TRBV2 | . | TGTGCCAGCAGGAAGACAGGATTGGACACTGAAGCTTTCTTT | CASRKTGLDTEAFF
TRBJ2-1 | . | TRBV7-2 | . | TGTGCCAGCAGCATCGACAGTTACAATGAGCAGTTCTTC | CASSIDSYNEQFF
TRBJ1-2 | . | TRBV2 | . | TGTGCCAGCTGGCCAGGTGATGGCTACACCTTC | CASWPGDGYTF
TRBJ2-3 | . | TRBV5-1 | . | TGCGCCAGCAGCTTTAGCGCACCAGATACGCAGTATTTT | CASSFSAPDTQYF
TRBJ1-2 | . | TRBV7-2 | . | TGTGCCAGCAGCTTAGAGGGGCGCCGGGAAGGCTACACCTTC | CASSLEGRREGYTF
TRBJ1-1 | . | TRBV9 | . | TGTGCCAGCAGCGGGGCAAGCGTTCCGAACACTGAAGCTTTCTTT | CASSGASVPNTEAFF